A selection of T cell receptor beta chains follows, all from one sample in a study of blood T cells in healthy people across ages. TCRdb re-analysed the 5' RACE reads in MiXCR, keeping a single row per CDR3 protein. Of 1.5 million to 2 million distinct CDR3 sequences listed, 34% are singletons. Sample: blood. The receptors originated from a young woman in good health. CDR3s include the opening cysteine and the closing phenylalanine or tryptophan. D genes are given only for firm matches. The size of a clone is reported for some rows only, either as once, few or many, or as a class for expanded clones.

V,D,J,size,DNA,CDR3
TRBV29-1,-,TRBJ2-4,many,TGCAGCGCCAAACCCAGGGATTTAGCCAAAAACATTCAGTACTTC,CSAKPRDLAKNIQYF
TRBV20-1,TRBD2,TRBJ2-7,many,TGCAGTGCTAGAGGGGATACTAGCGAAACCTACGAGCAGTACTTC,CSARGDTSETYEQYF
TRBV9,-,TRBJ1-2,few,TGTGCCAGCAGCGTAGATGCGAGGTCTGGTGGCTACACCTTC,CASSVDARSGGYTF
TRBV7-3,TRBD1,TRBJ1-1,-,TGTGCCAGCAGCGAGACAGGGACCATCACTGAAGCTTTCTTT,CASSETGTITEAFF
TRBV20-1,-,TRBJ2-3,-,TGCAGTGCTAGAGGGGCGGAGGGGAGACGCACAGATACGCAGTATTTT,CSARGAEGRRTDTQYF
TRBV12-3/TRBV12-4,TRBD2,TRBJ2-1,-,TGTGCCAGCAGTCACGGGGGGGGAACCTACAATGAGCAGTTCTTC,CASSHGGGTYNEQFF
TRBV20-1,-,TRBJ2-2,-,TGCAGTGCTAGTATGGGGGTGTGGAACACCGGGGAGCTGTTTTTT,CSASMGVWNTGELFF
TRBV24-1,TRBD2,TRBJ2-1,-,TGTGCCACCAGTGATCGTCGGGGGGCCTACAATGAGCAGTTCTTC,CATSDRRGAYNEQFF
TRBV4-1,TRBD2,TRBJ2-7,few,TGCGCCAGCAGCGAACTAGCGGGGGGCATTAAGGAGCAGTACTTC,CASSELAGGIKEQYF
TRBV7-9,-,TRBJ2-7,-,TGTGCCAGCAGCTCACGACGGAGCTCCCACGAGCAGTACTTC,CASSSRRSSHEQYF
TRBV4-2,-,TRBJ2-5,-,TGTGCCAGCAGCTCGGTAGGGGGGAGGGGTAAAGAGACCCAGTACTTC,CASSSVGGRGKETQYF
TRBV5-1,-,TRBJ1-1,many,TGCGCCAGCAGCGGAGGGACTTCGAACACTGAAGCTTTCTTT,CASSGGTSNTEAFF
TRBV7-6,TRBD2,TRBJ2-3,many,TGTGCCAGCAGCAAAGGGACTAGCCAGGGAGATACGCAGTATTTT,CASSKGTSQGDTQYF
TRBV4-1,-,TRBJ2-3,many,TGCGCCAGCAGCCCCTGGACTGGGGCGGATACGCAGTATTTT,CASSPWTGADTQYF
TRBV6-8,-,TRBJ2-5,-,TGTGCCAGCAGTTACGGGGGCTGGACAGAGGCCCAGTACTTC,CASSYGGWTEAQYF
TRBV7-9,-,TRBJ2-1,few,TGTGCCAGCAGCTTAGGACACAAAACAGGGTACAATGAGCAGTTCTTC,CASSLGHKTGYNEQFF
TRBV5-1,TRBD1,TRBJ1-1,-,TGCGCCAGCAAAAGTTGGGGACAGTCTGCTGAAGCTTTCTTT,CASKSWGQSAEAFF
TRBV27,-,TRBJ2-7,few,TGCGCCAGCAGTTTAGGTAAAAACAGCAAATCCTACGAGCAGTACTTC,CASSLGKNSKSYEQYF
TRBV20-1,-,TRBJ2-7,few,TGCAGTGCTGCCTACCCCACCTATGGGACCCACTACGAGCAGTACTTC,CSAAYPTYGTHYEQYF
TRBV6-1,-,TRBJ1-2,once,TGTGCCAGCAGTGCACTATCGGAGGGGTGTTATGGCTACACCTTC,CASSALSEGCYGYTF
TRBV3-1,-,TRBJ1-2,-,TGTGCCAGCAGCCAAGCGATGGGTGGCTATGGCTACACCTTC,CASSQAMGGYGYTF
TRBV11-2,-,TRBJ2-7,-,TGTGCCAGCAGCTTAGGGGCGACAGCTTGGCGCGAGCAGTACTTC,CASSLGATAWREQYF
TRBV7-3,-,TRBJ1-2,-,TGTGCCAGCAACCCGGATACTAGCTGGGGCTACACCTTC,CASNPDTSWGYTF
TRBV5-1,-,TRBJ1-2,few,TGCGCCAGCAGCCCATTTGAGTCTTCGCAGGGCTACACCTTC,CASSPFESSQGYTF
TRBV13,TRBD1,TRBJ1-1,-,TGTGCCAGCATTCTTAACAGGGGCATGATGAACACTGGAGCTTTCTTT,CASILNRGMMNTGAFF
TRBV5-1,TRBD1,TRBJ1-1,-,TGCGCCAGCAGCTTGGGGGGACAGGGCGCTGAAGCTTTCTTT,CASSLGGQGAEAFF
TRBV5-1,-,TRBJ2-7,few,TGCGCCAGCAGCTTTTTTACGGAGGCAAGGTACGAGCAGTACTTC,CASSFFTEARYEQYF
TRBV11-2,-,TRBJ2-3,-,TGTGCCAGCAGCCGACAGGTTGAGGGTACGCAGTATTTT,CASSRQVEGTQYF
TRBV27,-,TRBJ2-3,-,TGTGCCAGCACCGAGGGAGGGGGAGCAGATACGCAGTATTTT,CASTEGGGADTQYF
TRBV12-3/TRBV12-4,-,TRBJ2-3,-,TGTGCCAGCAGAGAGATAGCGGATACGCAGTATTTT,CASREIADTQYF
TRBV5-1,-,TRBJ2-3,-,TGCGCCAGCAGCACCGGGACCCCTCCGGATACGCCGTATTTT,CASSTGTPPDTPYF
TRBV6-1,TRBD2,TRBJ2-1,-,TGTGCCAGCAGCGTAGGGACTAGCGAGCCCAATGAGCAGTTCTTC,CASSVGTSEPNEQFF
TRBV6-5,-,TRBJ1-1,-,TGTGCCAGCAGTTACCACTATATTAGGGCGGCGAACACTGAAGCTTTCTTT,CASSYHYIRAANTEAFF
TRBV6-1,-,TRBJ2-7,-,TGTGCCAGCAGCCAACTAGCCGTCTACGAGCAGTACTTC,CASSQLAVYEQYF
TRBV9,-,TRBJ2-2,-,TGTGCCAGCAGCGTAGAAGCAGGACACCGAAACACCGGGGAGCTGTTTTTT,CASSVEAGHRNTGELFF
TRBV25-1,TRBD2,TRBJ2-4,-,TGTGCCAGCAGTGAATCGGGACTAGGCGTGAGCGAAAACATTCAGTACTTC,CASSESGLGVSENIQYF
TRBV20-1,-,TRBJ1-2,few,TGCAGTGCCCCCCCAACGAACTATGGCTACACCTTC,CSAPPTNYGYTF
TRBV12-3/TRBV12-4,-,TRBJ2-7,few,TGTGCCAGCAGTCGCGAGGGTGGCGGCGAGCAGTACTTC,CASSREGGGEQYF
TRBV20-1,TRBD2,TRBJ2-5,-,TGCAGTGCTAGACCGGGACTAGTCAACCAAGAGACCCAGTACTTC,CSARPGLVNQETQYF
TRBV4-1,-,TRBJ1-6,few,TGCGCCAGCAGCCAAGAGCAGGTGTATAATTCACCCCTCCACTTT,CASSQEQVYNSPLHF
TRBV28,-,TRBJ1-4,-,TGTGCCAGCGTGGCAGCCCTCTATGAAAAACTGTTTTTT,CASVAALYEKLFF
TRBV10-3,-,TRBJ2-1,few,TGTGCCATCAACCCGGGACTCGGGGGCAATGAGCAGTTCTTC,CAINPGLGGNEQFF
TRBV7-9,-,TRBJ2-2,-,TGTGCCAGCGGCAATTGGGACTTAAACACCGGGGAGCTGTTTTTT,CASGNWDLNTGELFF
TRBV25-1,TRBD1,TRBJ1-1,-,TGTGCCAGCAGTGGACGGACAGGGGTGAACACTGAAGCTTTCTTT,CASSGRTGVNTEAFF
TRBV30,-,TRBJ2-5,-,TGTGCCTGGACTAGCGCGGAGACCCAGTACTTC,CAWTSAETQYF
TRBV7-9,TRBD1,TRBJ2-1,few,TGTGCCAGCAGCCCTTTAACAGGGGGCTTGTCGCAGTTCTTC,CASSPLTGGLSQFF
TRBV5-6,-,TRBJ2-7,-,TGTGCCAGCAGCTTGGGACCCAGCGTATCCTCCTACGAGCAGTACTTC,CASSLGPSVSSYEQYF
TRBV11-1,-,TRBJ2-7,-,TGTGCCAGCAGCTTAGACGACTCGCCCTACGAGCAGTACTTC,CASSLDDSPYEQYF
TRBV9,TRBD2,TRBJ2-5,-,TGCGCCAGCAGTGTAGTGCCTAGCGGGCAAGAGACCCAGTACTTC,CASSVVPSGQETQYF
TRBV6-6,TRBD1,TRBJ2-7,once,TGTGCCAGCAGTCGTCGACAGGGCGTCGAGCAGTACTTC,CASSRRQGVEQYF
TRBV6-1,-,TRBJ2-7,-,TGTGCCAGCGCCATTATATTCTACGAGCAGTACTTC,CASAIIFYEQYF
TRBV5-4,TRBD2,TRBJ2-4,few,TGTGCCAGACATCTAGCGGGAGTGGACATTCAGTACTTC,CARHLAGVDIQYF
TRBV21-1,-,TRBJ2-7,-,-,CASSKEYSCCSYEQYF
TRBV6-2/TRBV6-3,TRBD1,TRBJ1-5,-,TGCGCCAGCAGTTATAAAGGGGGATGGGACAGCTCTAACCTCAATCAGCCCCAGCATTTT,CASSYKGGWDSSNLNQPQHF
TRBV2,-,TRBJ2-1,-,TGTGCCAGCAGAGTGACCCTTTCCCACAATGAGCAGTTCTTC,CASRVTLSHNEQFF